These T cell receptor beta chains were read from a single sample in a study of cytotoxic CD8 clonotypes in ibrutinib-treated CLL. Clones were sequenced by immunoSEQ multiplex PCR, and TCRdb holds only the in-frame ones, with some missing. This sample yields 35,000 or so clones, of which 71% are seen a single time; 16% belongs to the top ten. The material was PBMCs, obtained at disease progression, from a patient treated with ibrutinib. These receptors all come from a human donor with chronic lymphocytic leukemia. CDR3s include the opening cysteine and the closing phenylalanine or tryptophan. The D gene is left open where the match is weak. Not all rows give a size; the values are once, few, many and, for expanded clones, a class.

cdr3_nt: TGTGCCAGTAGGCTTTTTTCAACAGGGGGGCCGGGGGACACTGAAGCTTTCTTT
cdr3_aa: CASRLFSTGGPGDTEAFF
d_call: TRBD1
j_call: TRBJ1-1
cdr3_length: 18
clone_size: NA
v_call: TRBV19

cdr3_nt: TGCGCCAGCAGCTTGAGTTCAGGGGTAGGGGAGCAGTACTTC
cdr3_aa: CASSLSSGVGEQYF
d_call: NA
j_call: TRBJ2-7
cdr3_length: 14
clone_size: NA
v_call: TRBV5-1

cdr3_nt: TGCGCCAGCAGTTCTGGGGCTAGCGCCTTCACAGATACGCAGTATTTT
cdr3_aa: CASSSGASAFTDTQYF
d_call: NA
j_call: TRBJ2-3
cdr3_length: 16
clone_size: NA
v_call: TRBV5-1

cdr3_nt: TGTGCCAGCAGCGCCGGGACAGGGACTTACGAGCAGTACTTC
cdr3_aa: CASSAGTGTYEQYF
d_call: TRBD1
j_call: TRBJ2-7
cdr3_length: 14
clone_size: many
v_call: TRBV5-4

cdr3_nt: TGTGCCAGCAGTTCCTTGACCGCAGGGGGGACGCAGTATTTT
cdr3_aa: CASSSLTAGGTQYF
d_call: NA
j_call: TRBJ2-3
cdr3_length: 14
clone_size: NA
v_call: TRBV11-2

cdr3_nt: TGTGCCAGTAGTGTGGAGGGACTCTCTGGGGCCAACGTCCTGACTTTC
cdr3_aa: CASSVEGLSGANVLTF
d_call: NA
j_call: TRBJ2-6
cdr3_length: 16
clone_size: NA
v_call: TRBV19

cdr3_nt: TGTGCCAGCAGCCAAGAAAGTCCGCCTAGGACAGATACGCAGTATTTT
cdr3_aa: CASSQESPPRTDTQYF
d_call: NA
j_call: TRBJ2-3
cdr3_length: 16
clone_size: NA
v_call: TRBV4-2

cdr3_nt: TGCGCCAGCAGTCTCTACAGGGAGACCCAGTACTTC
cdr3_aa: CASSLYRETQYF
d_call: NA
j_call: TRBJ2-5
cdr3_length: 12
clone_size: NA
v_call: TRBV5-1

cdr3_nt: TGTGCCAGCCTCGACAGTTCGAGGGATGAAAAACTGTTTTTT
cdr3_aa: CASLDSSRDEKLFF
d_call: NA
j_call: TRBJ1-4
cdr3_length: 14
clone_size: NA
v_call: TRBV19

cdr3_nt: TGTGCCAGCAGGGATGGGACCGAATACGAGCAGTACTTC
cdr3_aa: CASRDGTEYEQYF
d_call: NA
j_call: TRBJ2-7
cdr3_length: 13
clone_size: once
v_call: TRBV5-4

cdr3_nt: TGTGCCAGCACCCGGGGACAGGGGGCGTTGCCAGGCGGCTACACCTTC
cdr3_aa: CASTRGQGALPGGYTF
d_call: TRBD1
j_call: TRBJ1-2
cdr3_length: 16
clone_size: NA
v_call: TRBV5-4

cdr3_nt: TGTGCCAGCAGCCAAAAGGGTCGGGTAAGCGGCTACACCTTC
cdr3_aa: CASSQKGRVSGYTF
d_call: NA
j_call: TRBJ1-2
cdr3_length: 14
clone_size: NA
v_call: TRBV16

cdr3_nt: TGTGCCAGTAGTATGCGGCAGGCCTACGAGCAGTACTTC
cdr3_aa: CASSMRQAYEQYF
d_call: NA
j_call: TRBJ2-7
cdr3_length: 13
clone_size: NA
v_call: TRBV19

cdr3_nt: TGTGCCAGCAGGGAGCGGGGCAGCACCGGGGAGCTGTTTTTT
cdr3_aa: CASRERGSTGELFF
d_call: TRBD2
j_call: TRBJ2-2
cdr3_length: 14
clone_size: NA
v_call: TRBV5-6

cdr3_nt: TGTGCCAGCAGTGAATGGGCAGCCAGCACAGATACGCAGTATTTT
cdr3_aa: CASSEWAASTDTQYF
d_call: NA
j_call: TRBJ2-3
cdr3_length: 15
clone_size: NA
v_call: TRBV2

cdr3_nt: TGTGCCAGTAGGGAGACAGACTCTGGAAACACCATATATTTT
cdr3_aa: CASRETDSGNTIYF
d_call: NA
j_call: TRBJ1-3
cdr3_length: 14
clone_size: NA
v_call: TRBV19

cdr3_nt: TGTGCCAGCAGCGCCGGGACTAGCGGGGGAACCCTTAAACGGGGCACCGGGGAGCTGTTTTTT
cdr3_aa: CASSAGTSGGTLKRGTGELFF
d_call: TRBD2
j_call: TRBJ2-2
cdr3_length: 21
clone_size: NA
v_call: TRBV2

cdr3_nt: TGTGCCAGCAGCGTAGAGGGGGCTAGCACAGATACGCAGTATTTT
cdr3_aa: CASSVEGASTDTQYF
d_call: TRBD1
j_call: TRBJ2-3
cdr3_length: 15
clone_size: NA
v_call: TRBV9

cdr3_nt: TGTGCCAGCTCACCACCGGCACCCTCCTACAATGAGCAGTTCTTC
cdr3_aa: CASSPPAPSYNEQFF
d_call: NA
j_call: TRBJ2-1
cdr3_length: 15
clone_size: NA
v_call: TRBV18

cdr3_nt: TGTGCCAGCACAGGGGGAGCATCTAATGAAAAACTGTTTTTT
cdr3_aa: CASTGGASNEKLFF
d_call: TRBD1
j_call: TRBJ1-4
cdr3_length: 14
clone_size: NA
v_call: TRBV2

cdr3_nt: TGTGCCAGCATTATACAGGGGGGCACCGGGGAGCTGTTTTTT
cdr3_aa: CASIIQGGTGELFF
d_call: TRBD1
j_call: TRBJ2-2
cdr3_length: 14
clone_size: NA
v_call: TRBV5-6

cdr3_nt: TGTGCCAGTAGTATAGAAGGGGGCACTGGAAACACCATATATTTT
cdr3_aa: CASSIEGGTGNTIYF
d_call: TRBD1
j_call: TRBJ1-3
cdr3_length: 15
clone_size: NA
v_call: TRBV19

cdr3_nt: TGTGCCAGCAGCCCAAACTCGGGGTACACTGAAGCTTTCTTT
cdr3_aa: CASSPNSGYTEAFF
d_call: NA
j_call: TRBJ1-1
cdr3_length: 14
clone_size: NA
v_call: TRBV7-2

cdr3_nt: TGTGCCAGCAGCTTGGGGACAGGGAATCAGCCCCAGCATTTT
cdr3_aa: CASSLGTGNQPQHF
d_call: TRBD1
j_call: TRBJ1-5
cdr3_length: 14
clone_size: NA
v_call: TRBV11-2

cdr3_nt: TGTGCCAGCAGGGGGGAATACGAGCAGTACTTC
cdr3_aa: CASRGEYEQYF
d_call: NA
j_call: TRBJ2-7
cdr3_length: 11
clone_size: NA
v_call: TRBV2

cdr3_nt: TGTGCCAGCAGCTTGGGATTAGCGGGGGGGCCGCGGGAGCTGTTTTTT
cdr3_aa: CASSLGLAGGPRELFF
d_call: TRBD2
j_call: TRBJ2-2
cdr3_length: 16
clone_size: once
v_call: TRBV5-6

cdr3_nt: TGTGCCAGCAGCTTAGACGGGGGTGGGGGCTACACCTTC
cdr3_aa: CASSLDGGGGYTF
d_call: NA
j_call: TRBJ1-2
cdr3_length: 13
clone_size: NA
v_call: TRBV7-8

cdr3_nt: TGTGCCAGTAGTATAACCCCCACGGCGGACTACGAGCAGTACTTC
cdr3_aa: CASSITPTADYEQYF
d_call: NA
j_call: TRBJ2-7
cdr3_length: 15
clone_size: NA
v_call: TRBV19

cdr3_nt: TGTGCCAGTAGTATAGTAGGAACACGAAGCAATCAGCCCCAGCATTTT
cdr3_aa: CASSIVGTRSNQPQHF
d_call: NA
j_call: TRBJ1-5
cdr3_length: 16
clone_size: NA
v_call: TRBV19

cdr3_nt: TGTGCCAGCAGCTTAGTCCGTTCGGGGACGAAGAACACTGAAGCTTTCTTT
cdr3_aa: CASSLVRSGTKNTEAFF
d_call: NA
j_call: TRBJ1-1
cdr3_length: 17
clone_size: NA
v_call: TRBV7-9

cdr3_nt: TGTGCCAGCAGCGCTTCCGCGACAGGGATACAGGGCTACACCTTC
cdr3_aa: CASSASATGIQGYTF
d_call: TRBD1
j_call: TRBJ1-2
cdr3_length: 15
clone_size: NA
v_call: TRBV9

cdr3_nt: TGTGCTAGTGGTCCAGGCGGGACAGCCAGGTACAATGAGCAGTTCTTC
cdr3_aa: CASGPGGTARYNEQFF
d_call: NA
j_call: TRBJ2-1
cdr3_length: 16
clone_size: NA
v_call: TRBV12-5

cdr3_nt: TGTGCCAGCAGTGACCCCAGGACAGAAGACGATGAAAAACTGTTTTTT
cdr3_aa: CASSDPRTEDDEKLFF
d_call: NA
j_call: TRBJ1-4
cdr3_length: 16
clone_size: few
v_call: TRBV6-1

cdr3_nt: TGTGCCAGCAGTTTATCGACAGGGGTTGGGGAGACCCAGTACTTC
cdr3_aa: CASSLSTGVGETQYF
d_call: TRBD1
j_call: TRBJ2-5
cdr3_length: 15
clone_size: NA
v_call: TRBV27

cdr3_nt: TGTGCCAGCCGGTACGGGATTCTTTACAATGAGCAGTTCTTC
cdr3_aa: CASRYGILYNEQFF
d_call: NA
j_call: TRBJ2-1
cdr3_length: 14
clone_size: NA
v_call: TRBV6-1

cdr3_nt: TGCGCCAGCAGTGGGGCCCCCGGGGTCGAAAACATTCAGTACTTC
cdr3_aa: CASSGAPGVENIQYF
d_call: NA
j_call: TRBJ2-4
cdr3_length: 15
clone_size: NA
v_call: TRBV10-1

cdr3_nt: TGCGCCAGCACCCCTGGCCAGGGGGGGAACACTGAAGCTTTCTTT
cdr3_aa: CASTPGQGGNTEAFF
d_call: TRBD1
j_call: TRBJ1-1
cdr3_length: 15
clone_size: NA
v_call: TRBV5-1

cdr3_nt: TGTGCCACCAGCAGAGGAGACAGGGTACGAGATACGCAGTATTTT
cdr3_aa: CATSRGDRVRDTQYF
d_call: TRBD1
j_call: TRBJ2-3
cdr3_length: 15
clone_size: few
v_call: TRBV15

cdr3_nt: TGTGCCAGCAGTGATTGGGGGGCTGGGGAAAAACTGTTTTTT
cdr3_aa: CASSDWGAGEKLFF
d_call: NA
j_call: TRBJ1-4
cdr3_length: 14
clone_size: few
v_call: TRBV2

cdr3_nt: TGTGCCAGTACAAGGGCCCTTATAACTAATGAAAAACTGTTTTTT
cdr3_aa: CASTRALITNEKLFF
d_call: NA
j_call: TRBJ1-4
cdr3_length: 15
clone_size: NA
v_call: TRBV19

cdr3_nt: TGTGCCAGCAGCTACGGATTAGGGGGAAGCAATCAGCCCCAGCATTTT
cdr3_aa: CASSYGLGGSNQPQHF
d_call: NA
j_call: TRBJ1-5
cdr3_length: 16
clone_size: NA
v_call: TRBV7-2

cdr3_nt: TGTGCCAGCAGCCTAGACACCAACACCGGGGAGCTGTTTTTT
cdr3_aa: CASSLDTNTGELFF
d_call: NA
j_call: TRBJ2-2
cdr3_length: 14
clone_size: NA
v_call: TRBV4-2

cdr3_nt: TGCGCCAGCAGCACAAGACAGGGGGCGCTGACCGAGCAGTACTTC
cdr3_aa: CASSTRQGALTEQYF
d_call: TRBD1
j_call: TRBJ2-7
cdr3_length: 15
clone_size: NA
v_call: TRBV5-1

cdr3_nt: TGTGCCAGCAGCCCGTCGCAGGGTTCACCCCTCCACTTT
cdr3_aa: CASSPSQGSPLHF
d_call: NA
j_call: TRBJ1-6
cdr3_length: 13
clone_size: NA
v_call: TRBV6-6

cdr3_nt: TGTGCCAGCAGCGGTTCAGGGTTTACCTACGAGCAGTACTTC
cdr3_aa: CASSGSGFTYEQYF
d_call: NA
j_call: TRBJ2-7
cdr3_length: 14
clone_size: NA
v_call: TRBV27

cdr3_nt: TGTGCCAGCAGTTCTACGTTGGGGAGAGATACGCAGTATTTT
cdr3_aa: CASSSTLGRDTQYF
d_call: NA
j_call: TRBJ2-3
cdr3_length: 14
clone_size: NA
v_call: TRBV7-8

cdr3_nt: TGTGCCAGCAGCTACGCGGGGGAAGGGGAGCAGTTCTTC
cdr3_aa: CASSYAGEGEQFF
d_call: TRBD2
j_call: TRBJ2-1
cdr3_length: 13
clone_size: NA
v_call: TRBV9

cdr3_nt: TGTGCCAGCATGGGAGGGAGTTGGTGGACTGAAGCTTTCTTT
cdr3_aa: CASMGGSWWTEAFF
d_call: NA
j_call: TRBJ1-1
cdr3_length: 14
clone_size: NA
v_call: TRBV2

cdr3_nt: TGTGCCAGTAGCCTGACAGTGAATGCTGAAGCTTTCTTT
cdr3_aa: CASSLTVNAEAFF
d_call: NA
j_call: TRBJ1-1
cdr3_length: 13
clone_size: NA
v_call: TRBV19

cdr3_nt: TGTGCCAGCAGCTTACAGGGGCATGGGAACACTGAAGCTTTCTTT
cdr3_aa: CASSLQGHGNTEAFF
d_call: NA
j_call: TRBJ1-1
cdr3_length: 15
clone_size: few
v_call: TRBV7-6

cdr3_nt: TGTGCCAGTAGTCCAGGGGTTAATCTGTTTTTT
cdr3_aa: CASSPGVNLFF
d_call: NA
j_call: TRBJ1-4
cdr3_length: 11
clone_size: few
v_call: TRBV19

cdr3_nt: TGCAGCGTTGGGCAGGCTTCTAGCTCCTACAATGAGCAGTTCTTC
cdr3_aa: CSVGQASSSYNEQFF
d_call: NA
j_call: TRBJ2-1
cdr3_length: 15
clone_size: NA
v_call: TRBV29-1